This is a list of T cell receptor beta chains from one sample in a study of cytomegalovirus exposure and HLA in healthy donors. Here immunoSEQ multiplex PCR was the method, and the copy in TCRdb shows in-frame clones only, minus some. The table has approximately 170,000 clones, around three quarters seen once. The sample consisted of PBMCs. These receptors all come from a woman under 30 in good health and CMV-seronegative. Each CDR3 is given without its conserved first and last residue. A D gene is named only where the DNA matches it firmly.

length: 9
D: TRBD1
V: TRBV7-2
J: TRBJ2-5
CDR3: ASSLTGQKD

length: 18
D: TRBD1
V: TRBV4-3
J: TRBJ2-6
CDR3: ASSQAVGDSLHSGANVLT

length: 13
D: TRBD2
V: TRBV4-1
J: TRBJ2-7
CDR3: ASSQDSAGVNEQY

length: 12
D: NA
V: TRBV9
J: TRBJ2-7
CDR3: ASSQTGNSYEQY

length: 13
D: NA
V: TRBV5-6
J: TRBJ1-6
CDR3: ASSLGASYNSPLH

length: 8
D: NA
V: TRBV6-6
J: TRBJ2-1
CDR3: ASRGLEQF

length: 13
D: TRBD1
V: TRBV4-3
J: TRBJ2-2
CDR3: ASSQDQGATGELF

length: 12
D: TRBD1
V: TRBV14
J: TRBJ1-2
CDR3: ASSLTGQGYGYT

length: 14
D: TRBD2
V: TRBV25-1
J: TRBJ2-7
CDR3: ASSLGTSGIGHEQY

length: 13
D: TRBD2
V: TRBV14
J: TRBJ2-7
CDR3: ASSPESGSRNEQY

length: 14
D: NA
V: TRBV19
J: TRBJ2-1
CDR3: ASSGFGGFPYNEQF

length: 13
D: NA
V: TRBV7-9
J: TRBJ2-7
CDR3: ASSPMDSRAYEQY

length: 11
D: NA
V: TRBV6-5
J: TRBJ1-6
CDR3: ASSLQYNSPLH

length: 14
D: NA
V: TRBV5-6
J: TRBJ2-3
CDR3: ASSLATRRSTDTQY

length: 13
D: NA
V: TRBV5-6
J: TRBJ2-3
CDR3: ASSLGRYTTDTQY

length: 11
D: NA
V: TRBV7-2
J: TRBJ2-5
CDR3: ASSLPGDGTQY

length: 14
D: TRBD1
V: TRBV10-3
J: TRBJ1-2
CDR3: AISEYRTGDPYGYT

length: 12
D: NA
V: TRBV25-1
J: TRBJ1-5
CDR3: ASSEGSGSQPQH

length: 14
D: TRBD1
V: TRBV25-1
J: TRBJ2-3
CDR3: ASVRQSGGFTDTQY

length: 12
D: TRBD1
V: TRBV4-1
J: TRBJ1-4
CDR3: ASSSTGINEKLF

length: 12
D: TRBD1
V: TRBV11-2
J: TRBJ1-1
CDR3: ASRIDRGNTEAF

length: 13
D: NA
V: TRBV4-3
J: TRBJ2-5
CDR3: ASSPLPGQGETQY

length: 12
D: NA
V: TRBV19
J: TRBJ1-1
CDR3: ASSIVSLNTEAF

length: 11
D: NA
V: TRBV27
J: TRBJ1-1
CDR3: ASSARVGTEAF

length: 13
D: NA
V: TRBV6-6
J: TRBJ1-1
CDR3: ASNTPGARATEAF

length: 14
D: TRBD2
V: TRBV5-4
J: TRBJ2-2
CDR3: ASSPTRGGGTGELF

length: 13
D: NA
V: TRBV7-2
J: TRBJ2-7
CDR3: ASSPDGKYTYEQY

length: 11
D: NA
V: TRBV29-1
J: TRBJ2-1
CDR3: SVDEGGYNEQF

length: 14
D: TRBD2
V: TRBV4-2
J: TRBJ2-1
CDR3: ASSRTGTRGKNEQF

length: 12
D: NA
V: TRBV6-5
J: TRBJ1-1
CDR3: ASSYGRGGTEAF

length: 13
D: TRBD1
V: TRBV9
J: TRBJ1-2
CDR3: ASSGDRGDFNGYT

length: 12
D: TRBD1
V: TRBV5-5
J: TRBJ1-2
CDR3: ASRSPGQGGGYT

length: 12
D: TRBD2
V: TRBV30
J: TRBJ2-3
CDR3: AVTTSGRTDTQY

length: 11
D: TRBD2
V: TRBV29-1
J: TRBJ2-1
CDR3: SVDREGVYEQF

length: 14
D: NA
V: TRBV7-9
J: TRBJ2-6
CDR3: ASSLYTSPGANVLT

length: 14
D: TRBD1
V: TRBV28
J: TRBJ1-5
CDR3: ASSLWGTGSNQPQH

length: 11
D: NA
V: TRBV11-3
J: TRBJ1-1
CDR3: ASSPGGGTEAF

length: 11
D: NA
V: TRBV6-6
J: TRBJ1-5
CDR3: ASTQGNGRSQH

length: 13
D: NA
V: TRBV7-2
J: TRBJ2-3
CDR3: ASSPGLTVADTQY

length: 13
D: NA
V: TRBV28
J: TRBJ1-2
CDR3: ASSLSYSVSNGYT

length: 14
D: TRBD1
V: TRBV11-3
J: TRBJ2-2
CDR3: ASSSDRGLGTGELF

length: 14
D: TRBD1
V: TRBV6-5
J: TRBJ2-6
CDR3: ASSYYRGSGANVLT

length: 15
D: TRBD1
V: TRBV27
J: TRBJ1-6
CDR3: ASSFRGQTGRNSPLH

length: 12
D: TRBD1
V: TRBV29-1
J: TRBJ1-2
CDR3: SVETGQTNYGYT

length: 13
D: TRBD1
V: TRBV19
J: TRBJ1-1
CDR3: ASSTRTGVNTEAF

length: 15
D: NA
V: TRBV11-2
J: TRBJ1-1
CDR3: ASSFGLATNLPTEAF

length: 13
D: NA
V: TRBV5-1
J: TRBJ2-1
CDR3: ASSPLDSGNNEQF

length: 13
D: TRBD2
V: TRBV5-4
J: TRBJ2-5
CDR3: ASSFTGGSGETQY

length: 12
D: NA
V: TRBV6-1
J: TRBJ2-7
CDR3: ASSGDYGGYEQY

length: 15
D: TRBD2
V: TRBV19
J: TRBJ2-7
CDR3: ASSIGTSGRSSYEQY

length: 11
D: TRBD1
V: TRBV6-5
J: TRBJ1-5
CDR3: ASRLTGGQPQH

length: 13
D: NA
V: TRBV4-1
J: TRBJ1-5
CDR3: ASSHPDRNNQPQH

length: 12
D: NA
V: TRBV29-1
J: TRBJ1-3
CDR3: SVVGETSGNTIY

length: 15
D: TRBD2
V: TRBV4-3
J: TRBJ2-2
CDR3: ASSQDYARGGAGELF

length: 13
D: NA
V: TRBV9
J: TRBJ2-3
CDR3: ASSVGSPGADTQY

length: 11
D: NA
V: TRBV19
J: TRBJ1-2
CDR3: ASSISPGYGYT